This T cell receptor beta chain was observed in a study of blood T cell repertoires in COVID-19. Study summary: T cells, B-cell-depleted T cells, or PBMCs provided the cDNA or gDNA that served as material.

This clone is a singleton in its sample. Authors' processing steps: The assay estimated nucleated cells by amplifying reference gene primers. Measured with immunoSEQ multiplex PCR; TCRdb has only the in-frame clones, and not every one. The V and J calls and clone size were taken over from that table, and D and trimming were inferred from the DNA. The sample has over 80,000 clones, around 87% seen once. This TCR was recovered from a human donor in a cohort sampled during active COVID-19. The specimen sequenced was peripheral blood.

The CDR3: CASSEKRTPLGTEAFF. CDR3 coding DNA: TGTGCCAGCAGTGAAAAGAGGACTCCGTTGGGCACTGAAGCTTTCTTT. The genes are TRBV6-1 and TRBJ1-1; D is uncertain. The CDR3 spans 16 residues. The germline V and J ends were trimmed by 2 bases and 4 bases, with 17 bases remaining between them. The germline CDR1 and CDR2 sequences are MNHNS and SASEGT.